This T cell receptor beta chain is drawn from a study of control samples from healthy donors and cancer patients. The data were produced by immunoSEQ multiplex PCR, yet TCRdb's version contains in-frame clones alone and is incomplete. Of about 140,000 clones listed, 94% are singletons. This CDR3 region has 14 residues. V lost 6 bases and J lost 2; bases outside the gene matches: 3. Germline V CDR1 and CDR2: MNHEY, SVGAGI. V and J are TRBV6-5 and TRBJ1-2; 10 bases are a match to TRBD1. The specimen was blood. This receptor was identified in a man in his forties in good health. This CDR3 is CASSGQGVNYGYTF. CDR3 nucleotide sequence: TGTGCCAGCAGCGGACAGGGGGTCAACTATGGCTACACCTTC.